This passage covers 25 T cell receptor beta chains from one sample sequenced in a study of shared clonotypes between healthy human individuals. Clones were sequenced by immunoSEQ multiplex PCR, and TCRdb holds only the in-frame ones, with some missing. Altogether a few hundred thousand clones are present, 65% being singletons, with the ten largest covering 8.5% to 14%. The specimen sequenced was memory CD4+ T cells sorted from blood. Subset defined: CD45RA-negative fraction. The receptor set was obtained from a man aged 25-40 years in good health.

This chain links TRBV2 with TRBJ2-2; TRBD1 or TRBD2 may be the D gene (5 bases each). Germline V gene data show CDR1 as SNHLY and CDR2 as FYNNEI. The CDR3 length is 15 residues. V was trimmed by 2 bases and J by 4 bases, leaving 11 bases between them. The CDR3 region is CASSEKGRLTGELFF. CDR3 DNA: TGTGCCAGCAGTGAAAAGGGACGCCTCACCGGGGAGCTGTTTTTT.

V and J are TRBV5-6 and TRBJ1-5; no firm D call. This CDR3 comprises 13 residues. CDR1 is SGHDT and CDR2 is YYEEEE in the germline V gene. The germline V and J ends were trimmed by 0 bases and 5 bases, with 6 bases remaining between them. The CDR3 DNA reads TGTGCCAGCAGCTTGGGAGTTGATCAGCCCCAGCATTTT. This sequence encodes CASSLGVDQPQHF.

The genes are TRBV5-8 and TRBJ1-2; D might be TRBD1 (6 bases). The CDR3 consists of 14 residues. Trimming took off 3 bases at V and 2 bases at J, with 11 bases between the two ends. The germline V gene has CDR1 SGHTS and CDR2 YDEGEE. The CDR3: CASSSRTENYGYTF. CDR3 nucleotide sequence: TGTGCCAGCAGCTCCCGGACAGAAAACTATGGCTACACCTTC.

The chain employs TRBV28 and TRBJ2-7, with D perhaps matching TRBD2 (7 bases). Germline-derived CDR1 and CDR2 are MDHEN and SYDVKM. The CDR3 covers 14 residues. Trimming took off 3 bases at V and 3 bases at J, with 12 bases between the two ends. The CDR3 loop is CASSLGRGLYEQYF. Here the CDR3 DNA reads TGTGCCAGCAGTTTGGGGCGGGGGCTCTACGAGCAGTACTTC.

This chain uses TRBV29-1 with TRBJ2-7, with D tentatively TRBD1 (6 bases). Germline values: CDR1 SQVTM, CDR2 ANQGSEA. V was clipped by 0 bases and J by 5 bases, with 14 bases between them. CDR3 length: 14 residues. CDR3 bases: TGCAGCGTTGAAGATCGGGACAAGCGCCACGAGCAGTACTTC. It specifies CSVEDRDKRHEQYF.

CDR3 sequence reads: CASGVGELFF. The CDR3 region has the DNA TGTGCCAGCGGGGTCGGGGAGCTGTTTTTT. This rearrangement joins TRBV6-6 to TRBJ2-2; D is ambiguous. From germline, CDR1 is MNHNY and CDR2 SVGAGI (reference sequence). This CDR3 is built from 10 residues. V shed 8 bases and J shed 7 bases, with 5 bases lying between them.

For the CDR3, the DNA is TGTGCCAGCAGCGTAGGGACAGGGTTTCCGGTTCGGATTAGCTATGGCTACACCTTC. Translating it yields CASSVGTGFPVRISYGYTF. This chain connects TRBV7-8 to TRBJ1-2; TRBD1 aligns across 9 bases. CDR1 and CDR2 from the germline V gene are SGHVS and FQNEAQ. The CDR3 consists of 19 residues. V dropped 5 bases and J dropped 4; count of bases not matched to a gene: 20.

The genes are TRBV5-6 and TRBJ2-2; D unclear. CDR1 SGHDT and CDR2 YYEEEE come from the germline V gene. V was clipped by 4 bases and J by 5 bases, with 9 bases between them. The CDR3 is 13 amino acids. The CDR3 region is CASSLERTGELFF. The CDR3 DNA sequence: TGTGCCAGCAGCCTAGAGAGAACCGGGGAGCTGTTTTTT. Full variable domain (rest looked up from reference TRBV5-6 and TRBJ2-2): DAGVTQSPTHLIKTRGQQVTLRCSPKSGHDTVSWYQQALGQGPQFIFQYYEEEERQRGNFPDRFSGHQFPNYSSELNVNALLLGDSALYLCASSLERTGELFFGEGSRLTVL.

The CDR3 DNA is TGTGCCAGCAGAGTAGCGGGAGGGCCCTTCGGGGAGCTGTTTTTT. Its translation: CASRVAGGPFGELFF. The chain has TRBV6-5 and TRBJ2-2; 11 positions match TRBD2. The V and J ends lost 6 bases and 7 bases, in that order; junction bases with no gene match: 7. Germline CDR1 is MNHEY and CDR2 is SVGAGI. This CDR3 is 15 amino acids long.

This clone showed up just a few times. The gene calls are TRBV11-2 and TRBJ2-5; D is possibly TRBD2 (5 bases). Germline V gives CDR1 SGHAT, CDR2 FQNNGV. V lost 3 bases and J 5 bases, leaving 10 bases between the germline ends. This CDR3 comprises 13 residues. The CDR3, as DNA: TGTGCCAGCAGCTTCCGCGGGCTCGAGACCCAGTACTTC. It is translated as CASSFRGLETQYF.

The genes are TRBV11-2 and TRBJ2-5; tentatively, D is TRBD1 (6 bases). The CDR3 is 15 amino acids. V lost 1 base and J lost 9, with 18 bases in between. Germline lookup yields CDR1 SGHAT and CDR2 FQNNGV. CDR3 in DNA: TGTGCCAGCAGCTTAGGGGCCCAGGCCGCAGGGGCCCAGTACTTC. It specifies CASSLGAQAAGAQYF.

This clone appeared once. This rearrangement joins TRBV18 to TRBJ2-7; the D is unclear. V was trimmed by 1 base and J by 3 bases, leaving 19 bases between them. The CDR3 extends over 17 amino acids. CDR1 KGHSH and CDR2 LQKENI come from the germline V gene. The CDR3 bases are TGTGCCAGCTCACCACTGGTATCAGGAACGGGCAACTACGAGCAGTACTTC. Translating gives CASSPLVSGTGNYEQYF.

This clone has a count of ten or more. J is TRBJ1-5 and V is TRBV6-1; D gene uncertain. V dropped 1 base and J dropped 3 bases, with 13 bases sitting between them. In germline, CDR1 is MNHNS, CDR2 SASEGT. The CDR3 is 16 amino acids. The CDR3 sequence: CASSEVAPRDNQPQHF. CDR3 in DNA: TGTGCCAGCAGTGAAGTAGCTCCTAGGGACAATCAGCCCCAGCATTTT.

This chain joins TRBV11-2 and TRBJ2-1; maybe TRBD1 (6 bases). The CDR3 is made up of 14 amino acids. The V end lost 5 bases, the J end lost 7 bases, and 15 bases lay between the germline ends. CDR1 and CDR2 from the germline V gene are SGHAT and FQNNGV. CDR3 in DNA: TGTGCCAGCAGCACCCGCGACAGGTCAAATGAGCAGTTCTTC. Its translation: CASSTRDRSNEQFF.

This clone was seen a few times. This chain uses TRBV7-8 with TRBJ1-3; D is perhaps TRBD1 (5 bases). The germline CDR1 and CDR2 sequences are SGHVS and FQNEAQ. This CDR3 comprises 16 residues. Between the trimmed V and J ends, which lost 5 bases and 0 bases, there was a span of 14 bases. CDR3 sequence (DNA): TGTGCCAGCAGCCCCCAGACAGCTAGCTCTGGAAACACCATATATTTT. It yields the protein CASSPQTASSGNTIYF.

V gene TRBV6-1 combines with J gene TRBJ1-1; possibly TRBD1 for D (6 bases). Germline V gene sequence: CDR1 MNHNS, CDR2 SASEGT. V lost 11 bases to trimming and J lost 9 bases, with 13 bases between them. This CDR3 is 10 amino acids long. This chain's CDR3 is CARNREKAFF. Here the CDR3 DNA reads TGTGCCCGAAACAGGGAGAAAGCTTTCTTT.

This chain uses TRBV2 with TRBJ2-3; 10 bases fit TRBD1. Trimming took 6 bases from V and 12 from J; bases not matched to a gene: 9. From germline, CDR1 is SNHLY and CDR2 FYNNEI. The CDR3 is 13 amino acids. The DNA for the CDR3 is TGTGCCAGCAGCCAAACGACAGGGGGCTTTCAGTATTTT. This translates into CASSQTTGGFQYF.

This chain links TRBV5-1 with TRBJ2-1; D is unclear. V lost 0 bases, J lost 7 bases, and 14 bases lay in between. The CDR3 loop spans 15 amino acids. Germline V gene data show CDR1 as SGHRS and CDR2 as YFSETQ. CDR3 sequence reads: CASSLAPAGQNEQFF. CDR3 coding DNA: TGCGCCAGCAGCTTGGCCCCCGCCGGGCAGAATGAGCAGTTCTTC. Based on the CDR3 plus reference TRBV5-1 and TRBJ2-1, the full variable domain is KAGVTQTPRYLIKTRGQQVTLSCSPISGHRSVSWYQQTPGQGLQFLFEYFSETQRNKGNFPGRFSGRQFSNSRSEMNVSTLELGDSALYLCASSLAPAGQNEQFFGPGTRLTVL.

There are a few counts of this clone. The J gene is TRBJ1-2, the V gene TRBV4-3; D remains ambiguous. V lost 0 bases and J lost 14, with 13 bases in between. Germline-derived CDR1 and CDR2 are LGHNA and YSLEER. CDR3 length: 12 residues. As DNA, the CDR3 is TGCGCCAGCAGCCAAGACCGGGTCGGGAGGACCTTC. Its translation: CASSQDRVGRTF.

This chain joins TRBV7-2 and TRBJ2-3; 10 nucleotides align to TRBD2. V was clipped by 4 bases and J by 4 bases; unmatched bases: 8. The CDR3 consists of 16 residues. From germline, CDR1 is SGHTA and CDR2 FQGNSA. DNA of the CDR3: TGTGCCAGCAGCTCCCAGCGGGAGGGCCGTTCAGATACGCAGTATTTT. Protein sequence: CASSSQREGRSDTQYF.

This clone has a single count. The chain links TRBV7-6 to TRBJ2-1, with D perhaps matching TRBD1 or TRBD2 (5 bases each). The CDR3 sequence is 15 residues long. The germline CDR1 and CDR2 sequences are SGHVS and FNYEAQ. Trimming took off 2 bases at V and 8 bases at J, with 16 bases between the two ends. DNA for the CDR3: TGTGCCAGCAGCTTACTTTCCCGAGGGGAAGATGAGCAGTTCTTC. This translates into CASSLLSRGEDEQFF.

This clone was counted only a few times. The CDR3, as DNA: TGCGCCAGCAGCCAGGCTGACAGGGAAGCCTATGGCTACACCTTC. Protein product: CASSQADREAYGYTF. The J gene is TRBJ1-2, the V gene TRBV4-1, with 7 bases identical to TRBD1. Germline-derived CDR1 and CDR2 are MGHRA and YSYEKL. The CDR3 runs 15 residues. J was trimmed by 4 bases and V by 3 bases; bases with no gene match: 8.

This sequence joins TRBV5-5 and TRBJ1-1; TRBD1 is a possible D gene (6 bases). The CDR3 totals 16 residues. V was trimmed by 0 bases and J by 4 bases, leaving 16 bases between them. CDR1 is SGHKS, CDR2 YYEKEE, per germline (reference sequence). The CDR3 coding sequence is TGTGCCAGCAGCTTGGCCCCGGCAGGGGACGTCACTGAAGCTTTCTTT. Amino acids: CASSLAPAGDVTEAFF. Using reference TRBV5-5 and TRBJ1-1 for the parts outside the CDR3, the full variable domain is DAGVTQSPTHLIKTRGQQVTLRCSPISGHKSVSWYQQVLGQGPQFIFQYYEKEERGRGNFPDRFSARQFPNYSSELNVNALLLGDSALYLCASSLAPAGDVTEAFFGQGTRLTVV.

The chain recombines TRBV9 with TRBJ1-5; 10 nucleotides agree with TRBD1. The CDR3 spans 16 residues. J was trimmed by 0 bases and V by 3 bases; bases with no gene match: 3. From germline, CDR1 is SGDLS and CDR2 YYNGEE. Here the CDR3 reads CASSEGTGASNQPQHF. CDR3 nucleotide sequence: TGTGCCAGCAGCGAGGGGACAGGGGCTAGCAATCAGCCCCAGCATTTT.

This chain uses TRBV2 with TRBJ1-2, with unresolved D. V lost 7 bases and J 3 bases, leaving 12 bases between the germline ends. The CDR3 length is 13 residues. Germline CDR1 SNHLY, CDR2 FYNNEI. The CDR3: CASKRSWDYGYTF. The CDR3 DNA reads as TGTGCCAGCAAACGTTCGTGGGACTATGGCTACACCTTC.